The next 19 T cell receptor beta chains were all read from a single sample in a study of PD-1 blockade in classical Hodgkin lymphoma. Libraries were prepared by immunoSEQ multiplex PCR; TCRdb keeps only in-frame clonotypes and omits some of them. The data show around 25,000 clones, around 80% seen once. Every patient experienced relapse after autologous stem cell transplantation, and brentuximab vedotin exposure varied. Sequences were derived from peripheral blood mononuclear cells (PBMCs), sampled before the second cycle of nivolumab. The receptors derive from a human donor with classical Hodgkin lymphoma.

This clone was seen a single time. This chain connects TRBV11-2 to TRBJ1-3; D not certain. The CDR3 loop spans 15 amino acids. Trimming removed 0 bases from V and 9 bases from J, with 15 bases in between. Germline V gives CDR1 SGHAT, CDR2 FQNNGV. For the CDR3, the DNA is TGTGCCAGCAGCTTAGAACCCCCAGTTTCTGCCACCATATATTTT. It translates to CASSLEPPVSATIYF.

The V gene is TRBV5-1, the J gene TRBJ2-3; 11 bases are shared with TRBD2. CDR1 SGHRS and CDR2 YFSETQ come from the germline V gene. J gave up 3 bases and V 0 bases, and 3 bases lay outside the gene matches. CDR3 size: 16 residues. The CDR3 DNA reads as TGCGCCAGCAGCTTGGTAGCGGGGGGGCAAACAGATACGCAGTATTTT. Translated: CASSLVAGGQTDTQYF.

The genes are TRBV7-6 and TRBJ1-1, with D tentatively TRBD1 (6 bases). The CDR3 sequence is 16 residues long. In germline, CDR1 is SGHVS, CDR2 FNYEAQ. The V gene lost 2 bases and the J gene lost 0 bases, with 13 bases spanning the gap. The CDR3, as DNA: TGTGCCAGCAGCTTAAATCAGGGGCCAATGAACACTGAAGCTTTCTTT. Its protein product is CASSLNQGPMNTEAFF.

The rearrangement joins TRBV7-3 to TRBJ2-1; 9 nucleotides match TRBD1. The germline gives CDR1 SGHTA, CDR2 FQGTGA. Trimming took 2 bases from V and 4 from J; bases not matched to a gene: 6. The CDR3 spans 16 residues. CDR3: CASSLGRGQGYNEQFF. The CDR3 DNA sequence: TGTGCCAGCAGCTTAGGAAGGGGACAGGGTTACAATGAGCAGTTCTTC. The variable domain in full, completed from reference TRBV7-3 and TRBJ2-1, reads GAGVSQTPSNKVTEKGKYVELRCDPISGHTALYWYRQSLGQGPEFLIYFQGTGAADDSGLPNDRFFAVRPEGSVSTLKIQRTERGDSAVYLCASSLGRGQGYNEQFFGPGTRLTVL.

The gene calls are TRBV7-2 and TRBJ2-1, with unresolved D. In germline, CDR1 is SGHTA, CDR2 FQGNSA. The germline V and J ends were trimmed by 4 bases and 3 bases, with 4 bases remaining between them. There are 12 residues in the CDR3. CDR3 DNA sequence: TGTGCCAGCAGCTCCTACTACAATGAGCAGTTCTTC. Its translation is CASSSYYNEQFF.

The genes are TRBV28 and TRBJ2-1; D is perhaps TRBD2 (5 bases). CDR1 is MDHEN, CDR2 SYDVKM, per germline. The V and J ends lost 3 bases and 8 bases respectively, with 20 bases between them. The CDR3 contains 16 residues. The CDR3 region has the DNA TGTGCCAGCAGTTTTCCTAGCCAAAGACCGACCGATGAGCAGTTCTTC. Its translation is CASSFPSQRPTDEQFF.

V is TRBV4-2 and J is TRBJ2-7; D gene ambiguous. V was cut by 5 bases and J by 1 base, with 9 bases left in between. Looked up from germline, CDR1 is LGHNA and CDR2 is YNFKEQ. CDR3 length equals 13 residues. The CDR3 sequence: CASSKVGSYEQYF. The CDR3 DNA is TGTGCCAGCAGCAAGGTCGGATCCTACGAGCAGTACTTC.

The DNA of the CDR3 is TGTGCCAGCAGTGCTCTAGACAGAAACACTGAAGCTTTCTTT. This translates into CASSALDRNTEAFF. The chain uses TRBV2 and TRBJ1-1; a possible D gene is TRBD1 (5 bases). Germline V gene data show CDR1 as SNHLY and CDR2 as FYNNEI. V was pared by 4 bases and J by 2 bases, with 11 bases between. The CDR3 runs 14 residues.

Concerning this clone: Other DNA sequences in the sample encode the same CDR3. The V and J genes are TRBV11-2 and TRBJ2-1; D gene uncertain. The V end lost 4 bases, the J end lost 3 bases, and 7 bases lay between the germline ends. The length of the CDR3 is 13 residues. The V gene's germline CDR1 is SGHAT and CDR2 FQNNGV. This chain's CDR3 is CASSWGLYNEQFF. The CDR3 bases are TGTGCCAGCAGCTGGGGTCTCTACAATGAGCAGTTCTTC.

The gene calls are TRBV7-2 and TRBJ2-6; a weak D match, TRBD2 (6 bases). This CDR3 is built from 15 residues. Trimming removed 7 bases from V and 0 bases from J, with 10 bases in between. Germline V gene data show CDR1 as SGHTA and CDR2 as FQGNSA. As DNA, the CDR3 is TGTGCCAGCACGTTCGGGGGCTCTGGGGCCAACGTCCTGACTTTC. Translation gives CASTFGGSGANVLTF. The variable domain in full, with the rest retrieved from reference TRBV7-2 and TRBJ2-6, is GAGVSQSPSNKVTEKGKDVELRCDPISGHTALYWYRQSLGQGLEFLIYFQGNSAPDKSGLPSDRFSAERTGGSVSTLTIQRTQQEDSAVYLCASTFGGSGANVLTFGAGSRLTVL.

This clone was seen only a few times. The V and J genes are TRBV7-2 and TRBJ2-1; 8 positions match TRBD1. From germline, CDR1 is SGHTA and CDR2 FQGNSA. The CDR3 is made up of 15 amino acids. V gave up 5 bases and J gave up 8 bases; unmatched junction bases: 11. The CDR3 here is CASSPLGQGFDEQFF. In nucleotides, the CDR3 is TGTGCCAGCAGCCCCCTAGGACAGGGTTTCGATGAGCAGTTCTTC.

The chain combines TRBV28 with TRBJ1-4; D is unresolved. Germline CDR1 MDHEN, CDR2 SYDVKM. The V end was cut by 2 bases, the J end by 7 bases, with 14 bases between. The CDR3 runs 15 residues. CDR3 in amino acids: CASSLGHKGGEKLFF. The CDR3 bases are TGTGCCAGCAGTTTAGGCCACAAGGGTGGTGAAAAACTGTTTTTT.

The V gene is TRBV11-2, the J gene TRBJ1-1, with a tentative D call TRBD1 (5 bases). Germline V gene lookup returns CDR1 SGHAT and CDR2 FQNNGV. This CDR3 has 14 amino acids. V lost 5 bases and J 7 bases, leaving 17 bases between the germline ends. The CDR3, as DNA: TGTGCCAGCAGCCCTTCTTGGGGCTCGGTTGAAGCTTTCTTT. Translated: CASSPSWGSVEAFF.

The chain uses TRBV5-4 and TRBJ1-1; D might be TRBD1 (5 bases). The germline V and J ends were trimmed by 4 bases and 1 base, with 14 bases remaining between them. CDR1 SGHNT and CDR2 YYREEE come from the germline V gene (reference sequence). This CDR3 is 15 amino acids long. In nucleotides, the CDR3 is TGTGCCAGCAGCCCGGGGGTAATGGCGAACACTGAAGCTTTCTTT. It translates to CASSPGVMANTEAFF. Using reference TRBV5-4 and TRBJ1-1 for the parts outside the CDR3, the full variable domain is ETGVTQSPTHLIKTRGQQVTLRCSSQSGHNTVSWYQQALGQGPQFIFQYYREEENGRGNFPPRFSGLQFPNYSSELNVNALELDDSALYLCASSPGVMANTEAFFGQGTRLTVV.

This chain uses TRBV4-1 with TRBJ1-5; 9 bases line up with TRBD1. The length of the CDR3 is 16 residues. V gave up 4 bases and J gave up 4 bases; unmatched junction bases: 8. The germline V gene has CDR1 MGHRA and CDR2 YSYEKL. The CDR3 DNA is TGCGCCAGCAGCCGGGGAACGGGACAGGGAAATCAGCCCCAGCATTTT. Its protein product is CASSRGTGQGNQPQHF.

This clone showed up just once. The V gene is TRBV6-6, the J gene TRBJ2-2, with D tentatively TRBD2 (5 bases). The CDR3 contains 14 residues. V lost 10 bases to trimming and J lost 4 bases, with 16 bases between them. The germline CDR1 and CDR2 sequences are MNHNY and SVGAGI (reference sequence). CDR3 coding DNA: TGTGCCACGGGGAACAATCTGGGCACCGGGGAGCTGTTTTTT. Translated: CATGNNLGTGELFF.

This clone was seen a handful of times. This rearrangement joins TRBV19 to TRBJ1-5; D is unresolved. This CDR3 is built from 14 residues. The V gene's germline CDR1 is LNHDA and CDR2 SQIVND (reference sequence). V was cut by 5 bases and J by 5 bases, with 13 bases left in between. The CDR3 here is CASSYTSSYQPQHF. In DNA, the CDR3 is TGTGCCAGTAGTTACACGTCCAGCTATCAGCCCCAGCATTTT.

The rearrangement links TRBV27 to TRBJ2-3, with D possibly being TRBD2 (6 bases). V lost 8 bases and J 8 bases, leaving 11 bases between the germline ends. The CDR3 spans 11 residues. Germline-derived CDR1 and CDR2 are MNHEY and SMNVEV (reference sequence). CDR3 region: CASRRGATQYF. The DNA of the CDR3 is TGTGCCAGCCGGAGGGGAGCTACGCAGTATTTT.

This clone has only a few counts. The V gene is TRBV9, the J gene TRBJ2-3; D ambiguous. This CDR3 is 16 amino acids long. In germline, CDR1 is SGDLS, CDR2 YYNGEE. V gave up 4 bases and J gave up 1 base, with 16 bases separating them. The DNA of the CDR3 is TGTGCCAGCAGCCACCATTATAATCCTGGCACAGATACGCAGTATTTT. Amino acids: CASSHHYNPGTDTQYF.